These 31 T cell receptor beta chains came from one sample sequenced in a study of read filtering for tumor transcriptome and immune sequencing. The library was built from roughly 400 ng RNA with molecular barcoded adaptors for alpha/delta and beta/gamma chains. TCRdb ran MiXCR on the reads and lists one entry per CDR3 protein. The sample yields some 130,000 distinct CDR3 sequences, approximately 13% seen once. Input material: a population of CD138-negative cells sorted from bone marrow. These receptors were taken from a donor older than 35 with multiple myeloma.

There are many counts of this clonotype. The chain has TRBV7-9 and TRBJ2-5; D ambiguous. V gave up 5 bases and J gave up 3 bases, with 13 bases separating them. Looked up from germline, CDR1 is SEHNR and CDR2 is FQNEAQ (reference sequence). The CDR3 sequence is 14 residues long. This chain's CDR3 is CASSDGRAEETQYF. Here the CDR3 DNA reads TGTGCCAGCAGCGACGGACGGGCCGAAGAGACCCAGTACTTC.

This clonotype appeared a single time. This may arise from a read error, as a much more abundant clone is one base away. The chain combines TRBV29-1 with TRBJ1-1, with 8 bases matching TRBD1. CDR1 is SQVTM and CDR2 is ANQGSEA in the germline V gene. The CDR3 consists of 15 residues. Here the CDR3 reads CSVEQPGQVITEASF. As DNA, the CDR3 is TGCAGCGTGGAACAACCGGGACAGGTAATCACTGAAGCTTCCTTT.

There are many counts of this clonotype. This sequence joins TRBV6-4 and TRBJ2-1; D tentatively reads TRBD1 or TRBD2 (7 bases each). V dropped 3 bases and J dropped 3 bases, with 18 bases sitting between them. Germline loops: CDR1 MRHNA, CDR2 SNTAGT. The length of the CDR3 is 17 residues. This CDR3 is CASSETGGGDSYNEQFF. CDR3 DNA sequence: TGTGCCAGCAGTGAAACGGGGGGAGGGGACAGCTACAATGAGCAGTTCTTC.

Ten or more counts support this clonotype. The chain links TRBV4-1 to TRBJ2-2, with 7 bases matching TRBD1. From germline, CDR1 is MGHRA and CDR2 YSYEKL. Trimming took 4 bases from V and 4 from J; bases not matched to a gene: 6. The CDR3 has 15 residues. The CDR3 DNA follows: TGCGCCAGCAGCCCGCGAGGGGGCCCCACCGGGGAGCTGTTTTTT. Its translation is CASSPRGGPTGELFF.

This clonotype was counted ten times or more. The rearrangement links TRBV7-9 to TRBJ2-1; the D gene is possibly TRBD2 (5 bases). Germline lookup yields CDR1 SEHNR and CDR2 FQNEAQ (reference sequence). The CDR3 sequence is 13 residues long. Trimming removed 9 bases from V and 0 bases from J, with 9 bases in between. The CDR3 DNA reads as TGTGCCAGTGGAGGAAACTCCTACAATGAGCAGTTCTTC. This gives the protein CASGGNSYNEQFF.

This clonotype was observed at least ten times. This chain connects TRBV29-1 to TRBJ1-1; D not certain. Germline V gives CDR1 SQVTM, CDR2 ANQGSEA. This CDR3 comprises 11 residues. V was trimmed by 1 base and J by 11 bases, leaving 11 bases between them. Here the CDR3 DNA reads TGCAGCGTTGAAGTCGGTCTTAAGGCTTTCTTT. Its protein product is CSVEVGLKAFF.

The rearrangement joins TRBV12-3 or TRBV12-4 to TRBJ2-7; D is unclear. The germline V and J ends were trimmed by 6 bases and 0 bases, with 12 bases remaining between them. This CDR3 spans 14 amino acids. Here the CDR3 reads CASSTTPNSYEQYF. CDR3 in DNA: TGTGCCAGCAGCACGACTCCAAACTCCTACGAGCAGTACTTC.

This clonotype occurred many times. This chain joins TRBV12-3 or TRBV12-4 and TRBJ1-4; TRBD1 matches at 10 bases. CDR3 length: 14 residues. V gave up 7 bases and J gave up 8 bases; unmatched junction bases: 7. CDR3 sequence reads: CASTPGQGREKLFF. The CDR3 nucleotides are TGTGCCAGCACTCCGGGACAGGGGAGGGAAAAACTGTTTTTT.

Comments on this clonotype: This may stem from a read error, because a much larger clone lies one nucleotide away. The chain carries TRBV9 and TRBJ2-1; weak D call: TRBD2 (5 bases). The germline V gene has CDR1 SGDLS and CDR2 YYNGEE. Trimming shortened V by 0 bases and J by 5 bases, and 15 bases separated the two germline ends. The CDR3 spans 16 residues. CDR3: CASSVVPNGEDNEQFF. The CDR3 coding sequence is TGTGCCAGCAGCGTAGTTCCTAACGGGGAAGACAATGAGCAGTTCTTC.

This clonotype was recorded at least ten times. The rearrangement joins TRBV11-2 to TRBJ2-1, with a tentative D call TRBD2 (6 bases). Germline-derived CDR1 and CDR2 are SGHAT and FQNNGV. CDR3 length: 17 residues. Trimming shortened V by 1 base and J by 6 bases, and 19 bases separated the two germline ends. CDR3 sequence: CASSLALAVPLTNEQFF. The CDR3 DNA reads TGTGCCAGCAGCTTAGCGTTAGCGGTACCCCTGACCAATGAGCAGTTCTTC.

This clonotype came up many times. The CDR3 DNA is TGCAGTGCTTCCCTAAGGGACACTGAAGCTTTCTTT. It codes for CSASLRDTEAFF. The rearrangement uses TRBV20-1 and TRBJ1-1, with D hard to call. The CDR3 contains 12 residues. V was cut by 5 bases and J by 3 bases, with 10 bases left in between. Germline CDR1 and CDR2: DFQATT and SNEGSKA (reference sequence).

This chain joins TRBV5-5 and TRBJ1-1, with D unresolved. CDR1 SGHKS and CDR2 YYEKEE come from the germline V gene (reference sequence). The CDR3 is made up of 15 amino acids. Trimming took 0 bases from V and 4 from J, leaving 13 bases between them. CDR3 bases: TGTGCCAGCAGCTTGGTGGCAGGTGATGGCACTGAAGCTTTCTTT. Its protein is CASSLVAGDGTEAFF. Using reference TRBV5-5 and TRBJ1-1 for the parts outside the CDR3, the full variable domain is DAGVTQSPTHLIKTRGQQVTLRCSPISGHKSVSWYQQVLGQGPQFIFQYYEKEERGRGNFPDRFSARQFPNYSSELNVNALLLGDSALYLCASSLVAGDGTEAFFGQGTRLTVV.

At least ten counts were recorded for this clonotype. The chain employs TRBV4-1 and TRBJ2-6; D gene ambiguous. The CDR3 sequence is 17 residues long. Looked up from germline, CDR1 is MGHRA and CDR2 is YSYEKL. V was shortened by 1 base and J by 0 bases, with 10 bases between the two germline ends. The CDR3 loop is CASSQGTQSSGANVLTF. Written as DNA, the CDR3 is TGCGCCAGCAGCCAAGGAACTCAAAGCTCTGGGGCCAACGTCCTGACTTTC.

Ten or more counts support this clonotype. The chain carries TRBV7-8 and TRBJ2-1; 13 bases agree with TRBD2. In germline, CDR1 is SGHVS, CDR2 FQNEAQ. The CDR3 has 19 residues. V shed 4 bases and J 10 bases; nucleotides not matched to a gene: 19. CDR3 residues: CASSSRGQGLGLAGVEQFF. Written as DNA, the CDR3 is TGTGCCAGCAGCTCGCGAGGACAGGGGCTCGGACTAGCGGGAGTCGAGCAGTTCTTC.

This clonotype showed up just a few times. A read error likely explains this, since a far larger clone differs by one base. The gene calls are TRBV3-1 and TRBJ2-1; 12 bases are shared with TRBD2. Germline V lookup: CDR1 LGHDT, CDR2 YNNKEL (reference sequence). This CDR3 has 16 residues. The CDR3 DNA reads as TGTGCCAGCAGTCCATTGACTAGCGGGAGCTGGAATGAGCAGTGCTTC. Translated, it gives CASSPLTSGSWNEQCF.

This clonotype has just a few counts. The rearrangement uses TRBV4-1 and TRBJ2-7, with 13 positions matching TRBD2. Looked up from germline, CDR1 is MGHRA and CDR2 is YSYEKL. V was pared by 4 bases and J by 3 bases, with 9 bases of the junction left unmatched. The CDR3 spans 17 residues. CDR3 sequence: CASSPSGTSGDYYEQYF. CDR3 bases: TGCGCCAGCAGCCCTAGTGGGACTAGCGGGGATTACTACGAGCAGTACTTC.

This clonotype came up many times. The rearrangement uses TRBV4-1 and TRBJ1-1; no firm D call. Between the trimmed V and J ends, which lost 3 bases and 10 bases, there was a span of 18 bases. Per the germline V gene, CDR1 is MGHRA and CDR2 is YSYEKL. This CDR3 contains 14 residues. The CDR3 is CASSQGEVAIGAFF. Written as DNA, the CDR3 is TGCGCCAGCAGCCAGGGAGAGGTGGCAATAGGAGCTTTCTTT.

At least ten counts were recorded for this clonotype. The CDR3 loop is CATSRAQGNQPQHF. The CDR3 DNA is TGTGCCACCAGCAGAGCCCAGGGCAATCAGCCCCAGCATTTT. The chain recombines TRBV15 with TRBJ1-5; D unclear. The germline V gene has CDR1 LNHNV and CDR2 YYDKDF (reference sequence). The CDR3 consists of 14 residues. Trimming pared 1 base from V and 2 bases from J, leaving 6 bases between. Full variable domain (remainder filled in from reference TRBV15 and TRBJ1-5): DAMVIQNPRYQVTQFGKPVTLSCSQTLNHNVMYWYQQKSSQAPKLLFHYYDKDFNNEADTPDNFQSRRPNTSFCFLDIRSPGLGDTAMYLCATSRAQGNQPQHFGDGTRLSIL.

In this sample, this clonotype turned up many times. The chain carries TRBV6-1 and TRBJ2-3, with D possibly being TRBD2 (6 bases). Trimming cost V 6 bases and J 3 bases, with 16 bases left between them. CDR3 length: 15 residues. Germline CDR1 reads MNHNS; CDR2 reads SASEGT. This CDR3 reads CASSVRRDWTDTQYF. Here the CDR3 DNA reads TGTGCCAGCAGCGTCAGGCGGGACTGGACAGATACGCAGTATTTT.

About this clonotype: This sequence may be a read error, since a much larger clone differs from it by one base. The chain recombines TRBV6-6 with TRBJ1-1, with unresolved D. This CDR3 has 13 amino acids. Looked up from germline, CDR1 is MNHNY and CDR2 is SVGAGI (reference sequence). CDR3 loop: CASSNSAGTEAFF. The CDR3 region has the DNA TGTGCCAGCAGTAACTCCGCAGGCACTGAAGCTTTCTTT.

This clonotype was counted many times. The chain recombines TRBV5-5 with TRBJ2-1; TRBD2 aligns across 10 bases. The length of the CDR3 is 21 residues. Germline trimming cut 2 bases from V and 0 bases from J; bases unmatched to any gene: 17. Germline CDR1 SGHKS, CDR2 YYEKEE (reference sequence). The CDR3 loop is CASSLELGAGSGRVSYNEQFF. DNA for the CDR3: TGTGCCAGCAGCTTAGAGTTGGGTGCGGGGAGCGGGAGGGTCTCCTACAATGAGCAGTTCTTC.

This clonotype was recorded at least ten times. The chain carries TRBV7-3 and TRBJ2-1; 12 bases agree with TRBD1. This CDR3 spans 16 amino acids. In germline, CDR1 is SGHTA, CDR2 FQGTGA. Trimming removed 5 bases from V and 7 bases from J; junction bases left unmatched: 9. The CDR3 region has the DNA TGTGCCAGCAGCCGGGACCGGGACAGGGGGCGAAATGAGCAGTTCTTC. It codes for CASSRDRDRGRNEQFF.

The count of this clonotype is one. A read error may explain this, as a much larger clone is one base away. The chain carries TRBV5-1 and TRBJ2-7, with D perhaps given as TRBD1 or TRBD2 (5 bases each). Germline lookup yields CDR1 SGHRS and CDR2 YFSETQ. V dropped 0 bases and J dropped 3 bases, with 10 bases sitting between them. The CDR3 has 14 amino acids. CDR3 residues: CASSLGGESYEQYF. As DNA, the CDR3 is TGCGCCAGCAGCTTGGGAGGGGAGAGCTACGAGCAGTACTTC.

There are many counts of this clonotype. V and J are TRBV29-1 and TRBJ2-3; 10 positions match TRBD1. The V and J ends lost 3 bases and 2 bases, in that order; junction bases with no gene match: 5. The CDR3 extends over 15 amino acids. From germline, CDR1 is SQVTM and CDR2 ANQGSEA. The CDR3 DNA is TGCAGCGTTGATTGGGACAGGGGCTCCACAGATACGCAGTATTTT. Translating it yields CSVDWDRGSTDTQYF.

With regard to this clonotype: A much more abundant neighbour one base away suggests this may be a read error. V and J are TRBV20-1 and TRBJ2-7; a possible D gene is TRBD2 (6 bases). The CDR3 consists of 15 residues. V dropped 4 bases and J dropped 0 bases, with 16 bases sitting between them. Germline CDR1 DFQATT, CDR2 SNEGSKA (reference sequence). The chain's CDR3 is CSAKDFSGSSYEQYF. The CDR3 DNA reads TGCAGTGCTAAAGATTTTAGCGGTAGCTCCTACGAGCAGTACTTC.

The sample holds many counts of this clonotype. V usage is TRBV2 and J usage is TRBJ1-5; D gene uncertain. Germline assignment: CDR1 SNHLY and CDR2 FYNNEI. V gave up 0 bases and J gave up 1 base, with 7 bases separating them. The CDR3 totals 15 residues. In DNA, the CDR3 is TGTGCCAGCAGTGAAGCGCTTATCAGCAATCAGCCCCAGCATTTT. Amino acids: CASSEALISNQPQHF.

On this clonotype itself: This clone may be a read error of a much larger clone one base away. The V gene is TRBV6-2 or TRBV6-3, the J gene TRBJ2-1; the D is unclear. Germline loops: CDR1 MNHEY, CDR2 SVGEGT. Trimming stripped 6 bases from V and 12 bases from J, with 12 bases between. The CDR3 covers 11 residues. The DNA for the CDR3 is TGTGCCAGCAGAGCGAGAGCCCCGCAGTTCTTC. It translates to CASRARAPQFF.

This clonotype was seen more than once but under ten times. Its ends do not fully match the called genes, so a read error is possible. This chain connects TRBV6-5 to TRBJ2-2; D possibly corresponds to TRBD2 (6 bases). From germline, CDR1 is MNHEY and CDR2 SVGAGI. This CDR3 spans 13 amino acids. The CDR3 coding sequence is TGTGCCAGCAGTTCATTCTACACCGGGGGGCTGTTTTTT. Residues: CASSSFYTGGLFF.

A note on this clonotype: Only one base separates this from a far larger clonotype, so it likely reflects a read error. Since no conserved phenylalanine or tryptophan closes the CDR3, a read error is the likely cause. The V call is TRBV11-1, the J call TRBJ2-1; 11 bases fit TRBD2. Germline CDR1 reads SGHAT; CDR2 reads FQDESV (reference sequence). V gave up 4 bases and J gave up 2 bases; unmatched junction bases: 1. This CDR3 has 15 residues. CDR3 DNA sequence: TGTGCCAGCAGCTCTAGCGGGAGGACCTACAATGAGCAGTTCCTC. This encodes CASSSSGRTYNEQFL.

The table lists this clonotype with many counts. CDR3 amino acids: CASSRYDGPYNEQFF. DNA of the CDR3: TGCGCCAGCAGCCGCTACGACGGTCCTTACAATGAGCAGTTCTTC. V gene TRBV4-1 combines with J gene TRBJ2-1, with unresolved D. Trimming shortened V by 4 bases and J by 4 bases, and 14 bases separated the two germline ends. CDR1 is MGHRA, CDR2 YSYEKL, per germline. This CDR3 comprises 15 residues.

The CDR3 protein is CSVRTCGSYEQYF. CDR3 nucleotide sequence: TGCAGCGTCCGGACTTGCGGCTCCTACGAGCAGTACTTC. J is TRBJ2-7 and V is TRBV29-1; a weak D match, TRBD2 (5 bases). The germline V gene has CDR1 SQVTM and CDR2 ANQGSEA. The CDR3 sequence is 13 residues long. The ends were cut back, 6 bases at V and 0 bases at J, with 12 bases in the middle.